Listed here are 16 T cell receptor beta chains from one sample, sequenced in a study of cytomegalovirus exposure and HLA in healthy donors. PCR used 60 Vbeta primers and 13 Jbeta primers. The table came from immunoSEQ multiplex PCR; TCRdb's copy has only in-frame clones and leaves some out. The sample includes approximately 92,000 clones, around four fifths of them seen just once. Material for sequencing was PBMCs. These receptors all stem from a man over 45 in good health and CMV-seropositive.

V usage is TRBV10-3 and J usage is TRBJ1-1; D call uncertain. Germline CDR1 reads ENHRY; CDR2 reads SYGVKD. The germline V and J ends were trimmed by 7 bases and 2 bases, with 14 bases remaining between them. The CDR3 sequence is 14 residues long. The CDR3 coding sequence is TGTGCCATCACCCCTTCGGGTTTTAACACTGAAGCTTTCTTT. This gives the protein CAITPSGFNTEAFF.

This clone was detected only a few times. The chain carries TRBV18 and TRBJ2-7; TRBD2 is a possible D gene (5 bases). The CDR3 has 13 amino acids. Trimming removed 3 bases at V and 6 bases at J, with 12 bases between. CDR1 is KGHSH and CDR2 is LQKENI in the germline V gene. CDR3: CASSPLGRGEQYF. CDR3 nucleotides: TGTGCCAGCTCACCTCTAGGACGGGGCGAGCAGTACTTC.

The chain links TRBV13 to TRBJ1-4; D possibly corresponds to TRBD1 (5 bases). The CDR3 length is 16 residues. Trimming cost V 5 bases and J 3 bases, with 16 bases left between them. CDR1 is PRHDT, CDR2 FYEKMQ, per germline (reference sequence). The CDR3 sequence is CASSRSGGSPNEKLFF. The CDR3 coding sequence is TGTGCCAGCAGCCGGAGCGGGGGGTCGCCTAATGAAAAACTGTTTTTT. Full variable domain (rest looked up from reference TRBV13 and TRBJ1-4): AAGVIQSPRHLIKEKRETATLKCYPIPRHDTVYWYQQGPGQDPQFLISFYEKMQSDKGSIPDRFSAQQFSDYHSELNMSSLELGDSALYFCASSRSGGSPNEKLFFGSGTQLSVL.

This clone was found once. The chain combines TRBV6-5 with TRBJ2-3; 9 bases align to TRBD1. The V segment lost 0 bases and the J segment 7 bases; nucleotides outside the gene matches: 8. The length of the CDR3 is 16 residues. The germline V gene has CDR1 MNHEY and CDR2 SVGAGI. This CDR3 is CASSYSGTGNFHTQYF. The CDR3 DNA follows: TGTGCCAGCAGTTACTCCGGGACAGGGAACTTTCATACGCAGTATTTT.

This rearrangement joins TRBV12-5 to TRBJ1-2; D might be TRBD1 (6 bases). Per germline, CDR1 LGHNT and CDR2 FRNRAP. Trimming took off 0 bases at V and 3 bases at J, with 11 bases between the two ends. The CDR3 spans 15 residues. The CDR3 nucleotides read TGTGCTAGTGGTTTGGTACCGGCAGGGGACTATGGCTACACCTTC. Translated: CASGLVPAGDYGYTF.

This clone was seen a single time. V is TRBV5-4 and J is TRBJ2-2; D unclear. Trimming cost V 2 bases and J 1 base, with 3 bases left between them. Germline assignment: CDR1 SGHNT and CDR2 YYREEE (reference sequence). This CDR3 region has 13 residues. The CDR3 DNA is TGTGCCAGCAGCTTTCAGAACACCGGGGAGCTGTTTTTT. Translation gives CASSFQNTGELFF. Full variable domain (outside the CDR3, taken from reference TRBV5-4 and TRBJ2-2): ETGVTQSPTHLIKTRGQQVTLRCSSQSGHNTVSWYQQALGQGPQFIFQYYREEENGRGNFPPRFSGLQFPNYSSELNVNALELDDSALYLCASSFQNTGELFFGEGSRLTVL.

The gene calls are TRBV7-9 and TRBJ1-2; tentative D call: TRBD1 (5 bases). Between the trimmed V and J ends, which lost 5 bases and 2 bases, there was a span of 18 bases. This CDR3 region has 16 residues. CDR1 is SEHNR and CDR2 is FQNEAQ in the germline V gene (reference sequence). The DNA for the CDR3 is TGTGCCAGCAGCCCGCCGGGGGTCAGCACCAACTATGGCTACACCTTC. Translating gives CASSPPGVSTNYGYTF.

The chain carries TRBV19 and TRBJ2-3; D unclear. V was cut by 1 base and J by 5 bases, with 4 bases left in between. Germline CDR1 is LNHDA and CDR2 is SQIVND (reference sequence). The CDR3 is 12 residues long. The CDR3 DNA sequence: TGTGCCAGTAGTATAGGTAGAGATACGCAGTATTTT. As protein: CASSIGRDTQYF.

In DNA form, the CDR3 reads TGTGCCTGGAGGGTGTGGGGCCAGGACAACTATGGCTACACCTTC. Translated: CAWRVWGQDNYGYTF. This chain connects TRBV30 to TRBJ1-2, with TRBD1 as a possible D gene (5 bases). Trimming took 3 bases from V and 2 from J, leaving 16 bases between them. CDR3 length equals 15 residues. Germline V CDR1 and CDR2: GTSNPN, SVGIG (reference sequence). Drawing the rest from reference TRBV30 and TRBJ1-2, the complete variable domain is SQTIHQWPATLVQPVGSPLSLECTVEGTSNPNLYWYRQAAGRGLQLLFYSVGIGQISSEVPQNLSASRPQDRQFILSSKKLLLSDSGFYLCAWRVWGQDNYGYTFGSGTRLTVV.

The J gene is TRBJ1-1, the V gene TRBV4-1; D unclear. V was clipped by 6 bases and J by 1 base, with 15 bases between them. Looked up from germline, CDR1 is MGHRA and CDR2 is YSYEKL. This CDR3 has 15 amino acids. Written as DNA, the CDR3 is TGCGCCAGCAGGTCTCCGGGTTTTGGGAACACTGAAGCTTTCTTT. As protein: CASRSPGFGNTEAFF.

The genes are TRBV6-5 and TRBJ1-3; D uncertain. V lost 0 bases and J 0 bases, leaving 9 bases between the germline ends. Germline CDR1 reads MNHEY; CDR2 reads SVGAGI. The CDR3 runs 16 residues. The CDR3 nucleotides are TGTGCCAGCAGTTACTCTTCCCCCAGCTCTGGAAACACCATATATTTT. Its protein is CASSYSSPSSGNTIYF.

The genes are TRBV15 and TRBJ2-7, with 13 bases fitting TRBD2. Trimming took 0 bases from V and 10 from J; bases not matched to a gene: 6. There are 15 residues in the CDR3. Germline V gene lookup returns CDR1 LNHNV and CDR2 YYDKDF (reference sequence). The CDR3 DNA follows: TGTGCCACCAGCAGAGATACACTAGCGGGGGGGTTCCAGTACTTC. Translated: CATSRDTLAGGFQYF.

The CDR3 loop reads CASSPGQGPYEQYF. CDR3 in DNA: TGCGCCAGCAGCCCGGGACAGGGACCCTACGAGCAGTACTTC. The genes are TRBV5-1 and TRBJ2-7; 9 positions match TRBD1. The J segment lost 2 bases and the V segment lost 4 bases, leaving 4 bases of the junction unmatched. CDR3 length: 14 residues. Germline CDR1 SGHRS, CDR2 YFSETQ.

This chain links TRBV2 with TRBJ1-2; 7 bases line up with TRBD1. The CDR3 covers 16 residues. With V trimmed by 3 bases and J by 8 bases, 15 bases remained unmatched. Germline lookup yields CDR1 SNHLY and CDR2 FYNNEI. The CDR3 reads CASSEPGQGVRQGYTF. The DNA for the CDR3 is TGTGCCAGCAGTGAGCCGGGGCAGGGGGTCCGTCAAGGCTACACCTTC.

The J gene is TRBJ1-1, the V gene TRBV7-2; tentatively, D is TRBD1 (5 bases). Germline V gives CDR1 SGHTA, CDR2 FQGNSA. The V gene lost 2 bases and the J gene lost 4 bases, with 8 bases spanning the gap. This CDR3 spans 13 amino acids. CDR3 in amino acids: CASSLQGSTEAFF. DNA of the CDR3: TGTGCCAGCAGCTTACAGGGAAGCACTGAAGCTTTCTTT.

The DNA of the CDR3 is TGTGCCAGCAGCTTCCTTAGCGGGGGGTCGGATACGCAGTATTTT. Translated, it gives CASSFLSGGSDTQYF. The chain joins TRBV7-3 to TRBJ2-3; TRBD2 aligns across 10 bases. Germline lookup yields CDR1 SGHTA and CDR2 FQGTGA. The CDR3 consists of 15 residues. V trimming: 3 bases; J trimming: 6 bases; junction bases outside the gene matches: 6.